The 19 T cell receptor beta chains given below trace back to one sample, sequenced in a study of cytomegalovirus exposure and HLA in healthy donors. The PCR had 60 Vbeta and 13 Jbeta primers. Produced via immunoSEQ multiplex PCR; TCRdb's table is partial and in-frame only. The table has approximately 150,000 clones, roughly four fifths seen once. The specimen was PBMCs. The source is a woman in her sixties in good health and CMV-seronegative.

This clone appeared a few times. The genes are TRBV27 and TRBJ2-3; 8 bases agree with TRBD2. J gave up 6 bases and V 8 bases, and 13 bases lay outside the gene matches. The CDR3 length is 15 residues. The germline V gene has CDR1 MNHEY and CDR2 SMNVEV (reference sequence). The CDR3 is CASALMSGSYDTQYF. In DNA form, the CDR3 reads TGTGCCAGCGCCTTGATGAGCGGGAGTTATGATACGCAGTATTTT.

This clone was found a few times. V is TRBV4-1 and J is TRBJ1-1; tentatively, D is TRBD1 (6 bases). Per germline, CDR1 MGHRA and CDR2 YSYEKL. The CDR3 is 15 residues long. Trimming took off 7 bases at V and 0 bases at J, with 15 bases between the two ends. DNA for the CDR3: TGCGCCAGCAAGGGGGAGTCTGCCCTGAACACTGAAGCTTTCTTT. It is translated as CASKGESALNTEAFF.

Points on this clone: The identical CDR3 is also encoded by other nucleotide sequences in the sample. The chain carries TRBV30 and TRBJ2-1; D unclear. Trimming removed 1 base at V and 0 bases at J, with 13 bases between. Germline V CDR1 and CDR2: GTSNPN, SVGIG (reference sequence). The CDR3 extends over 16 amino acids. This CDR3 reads CAWSDFADNSYNEQFF. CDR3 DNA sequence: TGTGCCTGGAGTGATTTCGCCGACAACTCCTACAATGAGCAGTTCTTC.

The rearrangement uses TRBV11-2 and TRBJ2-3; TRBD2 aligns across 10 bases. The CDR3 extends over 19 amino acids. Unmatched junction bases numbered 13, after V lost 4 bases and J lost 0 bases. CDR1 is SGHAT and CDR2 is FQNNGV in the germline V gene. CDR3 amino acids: CASSSSISGGYPSTDTQYF. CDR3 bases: TGTGCCAGCAGCTCATCTATTAGCGGGGGGTACCCAAGCACAGATACGCAGTATTTT.

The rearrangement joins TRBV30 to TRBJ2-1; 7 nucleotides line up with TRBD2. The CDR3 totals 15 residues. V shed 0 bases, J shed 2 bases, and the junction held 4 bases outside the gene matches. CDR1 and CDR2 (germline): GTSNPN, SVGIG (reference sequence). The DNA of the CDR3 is TGTGCCTGGAGTGTACCGCGGGGGACCTACAATGAGCAGTTCTTC. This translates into CAWSVPRGTYNEQFF. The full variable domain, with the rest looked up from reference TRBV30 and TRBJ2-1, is SQTIHQWPATLVQPVGSPLSLECTVEGTSNPNLYWYRQAAGRGLQLLFYSVGIGQISSEVPQNLSASRPQDRQFILSSKKLLLSDSGFYLCAWSVPRGTYNEQFFGPGTRLTVL.

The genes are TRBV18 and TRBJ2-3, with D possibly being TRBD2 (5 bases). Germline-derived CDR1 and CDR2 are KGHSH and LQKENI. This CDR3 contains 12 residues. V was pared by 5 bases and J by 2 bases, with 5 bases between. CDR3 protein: CASSDYTDTQYF. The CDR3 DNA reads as TGTGCCAGCTCAGACTACACAGATACGCAGTATTTT.

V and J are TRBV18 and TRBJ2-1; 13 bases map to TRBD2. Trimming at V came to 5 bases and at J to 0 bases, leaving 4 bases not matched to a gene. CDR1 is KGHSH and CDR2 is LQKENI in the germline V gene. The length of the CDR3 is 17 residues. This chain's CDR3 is CASSKGLAGSSYNEQFF. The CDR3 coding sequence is TGTGCCAGCTCAAAGGGACTAGCGGGAAGCTCCTACAATGAGCAGTTCTTC.

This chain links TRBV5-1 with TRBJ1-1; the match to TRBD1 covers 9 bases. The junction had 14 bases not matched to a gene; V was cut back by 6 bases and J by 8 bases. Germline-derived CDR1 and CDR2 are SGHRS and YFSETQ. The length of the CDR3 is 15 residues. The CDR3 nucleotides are TGCGCCAGCAAAGACACCGGGACAGGGCAAAGGGAAGCTTTCTTT. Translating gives CASKDTGTGQREAFF.

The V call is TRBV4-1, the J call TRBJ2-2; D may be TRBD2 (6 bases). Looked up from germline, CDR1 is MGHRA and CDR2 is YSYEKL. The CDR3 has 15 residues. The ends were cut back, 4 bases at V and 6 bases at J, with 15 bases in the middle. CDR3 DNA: TGCGCCAGCAGCCGCCCCGGGGGACGAGCCGGGGAGCTGTTTTTT. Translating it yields CASSRPGGRAGELFF.

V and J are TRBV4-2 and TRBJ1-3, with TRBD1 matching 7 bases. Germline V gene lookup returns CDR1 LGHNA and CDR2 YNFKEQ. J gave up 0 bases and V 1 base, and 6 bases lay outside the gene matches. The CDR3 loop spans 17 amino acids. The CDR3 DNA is TGTGCCAGCAGCCAAGCGAGGAGGGACAGCTCTGGAAACACCATATATTTT. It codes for CASSQARRDSSGNTIYF.

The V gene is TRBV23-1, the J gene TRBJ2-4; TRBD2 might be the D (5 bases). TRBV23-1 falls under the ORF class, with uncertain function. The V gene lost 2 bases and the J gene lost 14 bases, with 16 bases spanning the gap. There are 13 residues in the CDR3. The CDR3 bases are TGCGCCAGCAGTCAAGGTTCGGCGGGTCGAAAGTACTTC. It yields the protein CASSQGSAGRKYF.

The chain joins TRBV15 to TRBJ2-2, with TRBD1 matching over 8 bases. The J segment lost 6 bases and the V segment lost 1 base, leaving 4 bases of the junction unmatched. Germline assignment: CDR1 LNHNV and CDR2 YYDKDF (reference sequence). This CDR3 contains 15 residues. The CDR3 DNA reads TGTGCCACCAGCAGAGGGACAGGGTTGGCCGGGGAGCTGTTTTTT. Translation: CATSRGTGLAGELFF.

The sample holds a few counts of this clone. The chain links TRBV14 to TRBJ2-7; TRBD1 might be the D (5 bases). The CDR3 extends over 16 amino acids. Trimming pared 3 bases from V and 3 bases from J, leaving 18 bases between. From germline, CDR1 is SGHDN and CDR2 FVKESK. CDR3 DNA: TGTGCCAGCAGCCACTATTCTTACAGGCGAAACTACGAGCAGTACTTC. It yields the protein CASSHYSYRRNYEQYF.

The DNA for the CDR3 is TGCGCCAGCAGCCAAGATCGGGGGGAAAGGGAGCTGTTTTTT. The encoded protein is CASSQDRGERELFF. The rearrangement uses TRBV4-1 and TRBJ2-2, with 7 positions matching TRBD2. CDR3 length: 14 amino acids. J was trimmed by 9 bases and V by 0 bases; bases with no gene match: 4. Germline CDR1 is MGHRA and CDR2 is YSYEKL.

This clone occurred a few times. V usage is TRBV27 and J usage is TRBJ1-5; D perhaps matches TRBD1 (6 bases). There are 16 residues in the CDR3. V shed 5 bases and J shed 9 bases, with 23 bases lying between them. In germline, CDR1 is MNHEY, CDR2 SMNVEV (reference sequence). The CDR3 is CASSARTTGTIMPQHF. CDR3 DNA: TGTGCCAGCAGTGCTCGCACGACAGGAACTATCATGCCCCAGCATTTT.

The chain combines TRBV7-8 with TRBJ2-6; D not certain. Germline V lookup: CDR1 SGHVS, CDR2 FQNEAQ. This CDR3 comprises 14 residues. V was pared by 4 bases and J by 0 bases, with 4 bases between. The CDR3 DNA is TGTGCCAGCAGCTCCTTCTCTGGGGCCAACGTCCTGACTTTC. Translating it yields CASSSFSGANVLTF.

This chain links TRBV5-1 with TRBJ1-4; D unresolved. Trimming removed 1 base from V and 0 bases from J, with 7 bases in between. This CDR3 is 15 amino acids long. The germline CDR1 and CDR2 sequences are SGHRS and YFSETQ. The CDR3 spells CASSLTPATNEKLFF. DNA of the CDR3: TGCGCCAGCAGCTTGACACCTGCAACTAATGAAAAACTGTTTTTT.

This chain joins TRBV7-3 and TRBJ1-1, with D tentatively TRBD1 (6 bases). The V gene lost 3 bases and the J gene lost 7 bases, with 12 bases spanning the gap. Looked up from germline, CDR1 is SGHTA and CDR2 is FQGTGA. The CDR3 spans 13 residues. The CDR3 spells CASSLGAYGEAFF. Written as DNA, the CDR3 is TGTGCCAGCAGCTTGGGGGCTTATGGTGAAGCTTTCTTT. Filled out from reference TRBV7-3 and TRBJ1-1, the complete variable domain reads GAGVSQTPSNKVTEKGKYVELRCDPISGHTALYWYRQSLGQGPEFLIYFQGTGAADDSGLPNDRFFAVRPEGSVSTLKIQRTERGDSAVYLCASSLGAYGEAFFGQGTRLTVV.

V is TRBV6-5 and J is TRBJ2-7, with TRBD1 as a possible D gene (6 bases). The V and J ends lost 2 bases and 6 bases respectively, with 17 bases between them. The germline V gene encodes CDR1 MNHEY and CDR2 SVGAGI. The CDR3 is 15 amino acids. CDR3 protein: CASSYPGQGFREQYF. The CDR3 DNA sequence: TGTGCCAGCAGTTACCCCGGGCAGGGGTTTCGCGAGCAGTACTTC.